These 4 T cell receptor beta chains came from one sample sequenced in a study of response to subunit inactivated influenza vaccine. Via MiXCR, TCRdb re-called the RT-PCR reads, giving one row per CDR3 protein. This table holds some 850,000 distinct CDR3 sequences, approximately 17% found once. Sequences were derived from PBMCs from blood, sampled 4 to 6 days after vaccination. The receptors stem from a middle-aged man who received an inactivated influenza vaccine.

This clonotype was detected only a few times. The rearrangement uses TRBV6-1 and TRBJ2-3; the D gene could be TRBD1 or TRBD2 (5 bases each). Trimming stripped 5 bases from V and 1 base from J, with 10 bases between. Germline assignment: CDR1 MNHNS and CDR2 SASEGT. The CDR3 loop spans 14 amino acids. The CDR3, as DNA: TGTGCCAGCAGTCAGTGGGACCGCACAGATACGCAGTATTTT. Translation gives CASSQWDRTDTQYF.

The chain recombines TRBV6-5 with TRBJ2-5; TRBD2 matches at 8 bases. The ends lost 0 bases at V and 5 bases at J; junction bases unmatched: 5. The CDR3 loop spans 15 amino acids. CDR1 MNHEY and CDR2 SVGAGI come from the germline V gene. The CDR3 protein is CASSYSNGGVETQYF. The DNA for the CDR3 is TGTGCCAGCAGTTACTCAAACGGGGGGGTGGAGACCCAGTACTTC.

The gene calls are TRBV6-5 and TRBJ2-5, with 7 nucleotides matching TRBD1. The CDR3 has 15 amino acids. V lost 2 bases and J lost 1; bases outside the gene matches: 4. CDR1 MNHEY and CDR2 SVGAGI come from the germline V gene. CDR3 DNA sequence: TGTGCCAGCAGTTACCAGGCAGGGGGCCAAGAGACCCAGTACTTC. Its protein product is CASSYQAGGQETQYF.

The gene calls are TRBV2 and TRBJ1-2; 7 bases align to TRBD1. Germline CDR1 reads SNHLY; CDR2 reads FYNNEI. V lost 7 bases, J lost 7 bases, and 18 bases stayed unmatched. The CDR3 has 16 residues. The CDR3 DNA sequence: TGTGCCAGCATCGACGGACAGGAACGATCATATGGTGGCTACACCTTC. Translating gives CASIDGQERSYGGYTF.